This TCR beta chain originates from a study of blood T cell repertoires in COVID-19 (dated by TCRdb to about 2020). Context from the whole study: The collaborator samples originated in the United States, Italy and Spain and spanned the acute and convalescent phases of COVID-19. Deeply sampled blood TCRbeta repertoires from subjects exposed to, actively infected with, or recovered from COVID-19 were included in the dataset. A freely available public database, intended as a resource for researchers studying the immune response to SARS-CoV-2, is where the repertoires were released. The samples were drawn from the first 160 participants of the ongoing ImmuneRACE study and from roughly 1,300 subjects provided by 6 global collaborators. Nearly every sample came with metadata listing a de-identified subject ID, COVID-19 status, age in years and sex. The prospective study material was composed of cDNA or gDNA derived from T cells, B-cell-depleted T cells, or PBMCs. Where available, HLA class I and class II types were taken from metadata supplied by the sample provider and were not determined by assay-based typing.

As for this clone: Which antigen it targets is not known. No much larger clonotype is one base removed from it; base qualities were not supplied.

TCRbeta CDR3 regions were amplified from genomic DNA by means of the immunoSEQ Assay, a bias-controlled multiplex PCR. Processing in the source paper ran as follows. Nucleated cell counts per sample were estimated from amplification of reference gene primers within the assay. To quantify the absolute abundance of each unique TCRbeta CDR3 rearrangement, sequence reads were collapsed and filtered. For each sample, productive Simpson clonality was calculated as the square root of Simpson's diversity index across productive rearrangements. Entries here come from immuneACCESS through TCRdb and include only in-frame sequences with V and J called. Some clones fail to appear in such tables; in the studies checked, an unresolved V gene covers under half of the shortfall, and the cause of the remainder is unknown. For V, J and clone size, that table is used; D and trimming come from the DNA. The sample table shows approximately 350,000 clones, and more than 70% are seen once. Jointly, the top ten make up roughly 1.2% of the sample.

Broader findings and caveats from the paper: Clinical and demographic metadata were provided uncurated, with the amount varying by source and participant.

Based on the germline V gene, the CDR1 and CDR2 sequences are KGHSH and LQKENI. The CDR3 numbers 17 residues from cysteine through phenylalanine. Only the CDR3 region is kept as DNA, spanning 51 bases read in frame from base 1. Unmatched junction bases come to 11, with V trimmed by 5 bases and J by 4 bases. Each collaborating institution followed its own protocols to collect whole blood in K2EDTA tubes. For TCRbeta analysis, collaborators shipped samples as frozen whole blood, isolated PBMCs, or DNA extracted from either of those sample types. This receptor chain uses TRBV18 and TRBJ2-3; 11 bases in the junction line up with TRBD2. The sequence came from a man aged 40-50 years with acute or convalescent COVID-19. The specimen was peripheral blood. The bases read TGTGCCAGCTCATCCGGAACTAGCGGGGGATGGGCAGATACGCAGTATTTT. Its product reads: CASSSGTSGGWADTQYF.